These 24 T cell receptor beta chains were all obtained from the same sample, sequenced in a study of OX40 agonist ivuxolimab in advanced cancers. Assay: immunoSEQ multiplex PCR; the TCRdb copy retains only in-frame clones and omits some. The data hold some 50,000 clones, with just over 90% observed a single time. The source was CD4+ or CD8+ T cells sorted from blood, collected in a trial of the OX40 agonist ivuxolimab. These receptors were taken from an adult with an advanced solid tumor such as melanoma, head and neck, liver or kidney cancer.

The chain is built from TRBV7-8 and TRBJ1-1, with D tentatively TRBD1 (5 bases). Germline V lookup: CDR1 SGHVS, CDR2 FQNEAQ. The CDR3 totals 13 residues. V was shortened by 4 bases and J by 7 bases, with 13 bases between the two germline ends. CDR3 coding DNA: TGTGCCAGCAGCTCTAGTGGGGGGGATGAAGCTTTCTTT. Protein product: CASSSSGGDEAFF.

The V and J genes are TRBV18 and TRBJ2-1; no reliable D call. This CDR3 has 15 residues. Germline V gene sequence: CDR1 KGHSH, CDR2 LQKENI. V was shortened by 4 bases and J by 8 bases, with 18 bases between the two germline ends. CDR3 region: CASSRDPGNVYEQFF. DNA for the CDR3: TGTGCCAGCTCACGAGATCCCGGTAACGTGTATGAGCAGTTCTTC.

The chain uses TRBV7-8 and TRBJ2-5, with D maybe TRBD1 (6 bases). The germline V gene has CDR1 SGHVS and CDR2 FQNEAQ. The CDR3 runs 14 residues. V lost 7 bases to trimming and J lost 1 base, with 13 bases between them. Here the CDR3 DNA reads TGTGCCAGCACCAGGGGCCGCACCCAAGAGACCCAGTACTTC. It encodes CASTRGRTQETQYF.

This clone was detected only a few times. V and J are TRBV11-2 and TRBJ2-5, with 8 bases aligning to TRBD2. The CDR3 is 17 amino acids. J lost 3 bases, V lost 2 bases, and 11 bases had no gene match. CDR1 SGHAT and CDR2 FQNNGV come from the germline V gene. CDR3 amino acids: CASSLTHSGTWEETQYF. In nucleotides, the CDR3 is TGTGCCAGCAGCTTAACTCATAGCGGGACTTGGGAAGAGACCCAGTACTTC.

The chain uses TRBV30 and TRBJ2-7; unclear D gene. The V end was cut by 1 base, the J end by 3 bases, with 4 bases between. CDR3 size: 11 residues. Germline lookup yields CDR1 GTSNPN and CDR2 SVGIG (reference sequence). The CDR3, as DNA: TGTGCCTGGAGTGAGAGCTACGAGCAGTACTTC. Protein: CAWSESYEQYF.

This chain joins TRBV28 and TRBJ1-1; 10 bases fit TRBD1. V gave up 5 bases and J gave up 4 bases; unmatched junction bases: 7. Germline-derived CDR1 and CDR2 are MDHEN and SYDVKM. The CDR3 extends over 15 amino acids. The CDR3 here is CASSPRGTGVTEAFF. In DNA, the CDR3 is TGTGCCAGCAGTCCTCGGGGGACAGGGGTCACTGAAGCTTTCTTT.

The gene calls are TRBV4-1 and TRBJ2-3; 11 bases align to TRBD2. Per the germline V gene, CDR1 is MGHRA and CDR2 is YSYEKL. V lost 1 base and J lost 4; bases outside the gene matches: 1. The CDR3 has 15 residues. In DNA, the CDR3 is TGCGCCAGCAGCCAAGGACTAGCGGGGTCAGATACGCAGTATTTT. It specifies CASSQGLAGSDTQYF.

The table lists this clone with a few counts. This chain links TRBV19 with TRBJ2-1; the D is unclear. There are 11 residues in the CDR3. Germline CDR1 is LNHDA and CDR2 is SQIVND (reference sequence). Trimming cost V 5 bases and J 5 bases, with 4 bases left between them. CDR3 bases: TGTGCCAGTAGTTTACACAATGAGCAGTTCTTC. Residues: CASSLHNEQFF.

The gene calls are TRBV28 and TRBJ1-1; D is unclear. Germline V gene data show CDR1 as MDHEN and CDR2 as SYDVKM. The CDR3 extends over 12 amino acids. Trimming took 3 bases from V and 3 from J, leaving 5 bases between them. Here the CDR3 DNA reads TGTGCCAGCAGTTTTGTAGACACTGAAGCTTTCTTT. Translating it yields CASSFVDTEAFF.

The genes are TRBV6-1 and TRBJ2-2; D call uncertain. This CDR3 has 14 amino acids. Trimming took 8 bases from V and 0 from J, leaving 10 bases between them. The germline gives CDR1 MNHNS, CDR2 SASEGT. CDR3 protein: CASEDPPNTGELFF. CDR3 in DNA: TGTGCCAGCGAGGATCCCCCGAACACCGGGGAGCTGTTTTTT.

The chain carries TRBV27 and TRBJ1-6; no clear D gene. V shed 2 bases and J shed 9 bases, with 5 bases lying between them. Germline values: CDR1 MNHEY, CDR2 SMNVEV (reference sequence). The length of the CDR3 is 12 residues. The DNA of the CDR3 is TGTGCCAGCAGTTTAGTTGGTTCACCCCTCCACTTT. Translated: CASSLVGSPLHF.

V gene TRBV28 combines with J gene TRBJ2-5; 9 bases are a match to TRBD1. CDR3 size: 18 residues. CDR1 is MDHEN and CDR2 is SYDVKM in the germline V gene. V gave up 5 bases and J gave up 5 bases; unmatched junction bases: 18. CDR3 sequence: CASSTIGGTGTGRETQYF. In DNA, the CDR3 is TGTGCCAGCAGTACTATAGGGGGAACCGGGACAGGGCGGGAGACCCAGTACTTC.

The chain carries TRBV27 and TRBJ2-3; D possibly uses TRBD1 or TRBD2 (6 bases each). Trimming cost V 6 bases and J 2 bases, with 12 bases left between them. CDR1 is MNHEY and CDR2 is SMNVEV in the germline V gene (reference sequence). The CDR3 sequence is 14 residues long. The CDR3 DNA is TGTGCCAGCAGCCGAGGGGGGTTCACAGATACGCAGTATTTT. This translates into CASSRGGFTDTQYF.

The V call is TRBV7-6, the J call TRBJ2-1, with 11 bases lining up with TRBD2. Germline values: CDR1 SGHVS, CDR2 FNYEAQ. The length of the CDR3 is 14 residues. V lost 5 bases to trimming and J lost 8 bases; unmatched junction nucleotides: 5. CDR3 bases: TGTGCCAGCAGCGGTAGCGGGGGGGCTGATGAGCAGTTCTTC. Its translation: CASSGSGGADEQFF.

V usage is TRBV7-6 and J usage is TRBJ2-2, with no clear D. This CDR3 is 14 amino acids long. The V end was cut by 3 bases, the J end by 0 bases, with 5 bases between. In germline, CDR1 is SGHVS, CDR2 FNYEAQ. For the CDR3, the DNA is TGTGCCAGCAGCTTCCCCCCGAACACCGGGGAGCTGTTTTTT. This encodes CASSFPPNTGELFF. The variable domain in full, completed from reference TRBV7-6 and TRBJ2-2, reads GAGVSQSPRYKVTKRGQDVALRCDPISGHVSLYWYRQALGQGPEFLTYFNYEAQQDKSGLPNDRFSAERPEGSISTLTIQRTEQRDSAMYRCASSFPPNTGELFFGEGSRLTVL.

This clone was seen only a few times. The CDR3 protein is CSVVSGTDTQYF. CDR3 in DNA: TGCAGCGTTGTAAGTGGCACAGATACGCAGTATTTT. The gene calls are TRBV29-1 and TRBJ2-3; no clear D. Germline V CDR1 and CDR2: SQVTM, ANQGSEA. The V gene lost 4 bases and the J gene lost 1 base, with 6 bases spanning the gap. The CDR3 spans 12 residues.

The chain employs TRBV5-5 and TRBJ2-3; 9 nucleotides line up with TRBD2. Germline CDR1 SGHKS, CDR2 YYEKEE (reference sequence). This CDR3 is 15 amino acids long. V lost 2 bases, J lost 2 bases, and 3 bases stayed unmatched. The CDR3 region is CASSFVAGDTDTQYF. The CDR3 DNA follows: TGTGCCAGCAGCTTTGTAGCGGGGGACACAGATACGCAGTATTTT. The complete variable domain, with remaining parts taken from reference TRBV5-5 and TRBJ2-3, reads DAGVTQSPTHLIKTRGQQVTLRCSPISGHKSVSWYQQVLGQGPQFIFQYYEKEERGRGNFPDRFSARQFPNYSSELNVNALLLGDSALYLCASSFVAGDTDTQYFGPGTRLTVL.

The chain combines TRBV13 with TRBJ2-6; D unresolved. Germline-derived CDR1 and CDR2 are PRHDT and FYEKMQ (reference sequence). The CDR3 consists of 16 residues. With 5 bases removed from V and 0 bases from J, the gap between germline ends came to 11 bases. This CDR3 reads CASSAVGFSGANVLTF. The CDR3 coding sequence is TGTGCCAGCAGCGCTGTTGGGTTCTCTGGGGCCAACGTCCTGACTTTC.

The rearrangement uses TRBV28 and TRBJ1-5; D gene unclear. The ends were cut back, 5 bases at V and 0 bases at J, with 5 bases in the middle. Germline CDR1 reads MDHEN; CDR2 reads SYDVKM. The CDR3 runs 13 residues. The CDR3 loop reads CASSDVSNQPQHF. The CDR3 nucleotides are TGTGCCAGCAGTGACGTTAGCAATCAGCCCCAGCATTTT.

The CDR3 spells CASSHRTGFDEYGYTF. For the CDR3, the DNA is TGTGCCAGCAGCCACCGGACAGGGTTTGACGAATATGGCTACACCTTC. The V and J genes are TRBV5-5 and TRBJ1-2; TRBD1 matches at 8 bases. Germline CDR1 is SGHKS and CDR2 is YYEKEE (reference sequence). There are 16 residues in the CDR3. V lost 4 bases and J lost 5; bases outside the gene matches: 13. The complete variable domain, with remaining parts taken from reference TRBV5-5 and TRBJ1-2, reads DAGVTQSPTHLIKTRGQQVTLRCSPISGHKSVSWYQQVLGQGPQFIFQYYEKEERGRGNFPDRFSARQFPNYSSELNVNALLLGDSALYLCASSHRTGFDEYGYTFGSGTRLTVV.

The rearrangement links TRBV19 to TRBJ1-5; 7 bases are a match to TRBD1. Germline V CDR1 and CDR2: LNHDA, SQIVND (reference sequence). J was trimmed by 5 bases and V by 8 bases; bases with no gene match: 9. The CDR3 runs 14 residues. The CDR3 bases are TGTGCCAGTGAACAAGGACAGGCCTATCAGCCCCAGCATTTT. Amino acids: CASEQGQAYQPQHF.

The chain links TRBV11-2 to TRBJ2-7; D remains unclear. Trimming shortened V by 1 base and J by 0 bases, and 4 bases separated the two germline ends. The germline V gene has CDR1 SGHAT and CDR2 FQNNGV. There are 13 residues in the CDR3. For the CDR3, the DNA is TGTGCCAGCAGCTTAGGTGGCTCCTACGAGCAGTACTTC. This encodes CASSLGGSYEQYF.

This chain links TRBV12-5 with TRBJ1-1; D unresolved. The CDR3 runs 12 residues. Germline values: CDR1 LGHNT, CDR2 FRNRAP. Trimming left V 3 bases short and J 4 bases short, with 6 bases between. For the CDR3, the DNA is TGTGCTAGTGGTTTATCTAGCACTGAAGCTTTCTTT. Protein: CASGLSSTEAFF.

The J gene is TRBJ2-7, the V gene TRBV28; 8 nucleotides agree with TRBD2. The length of the CDR3 is 14 residues. V lost 5 bases to trimming and J lost 3 bases; unmatched junction nucleotides: 6. Germline-derived CDR1 and CDR2 are MDHEN and SYDVKM. The CDR3 is CASSPTGTSYEQYF. The CDR3 nucleotides are TGTGCCAGCAGTCCCACCGGGACTAGCTACGAGCAGTACTTC.